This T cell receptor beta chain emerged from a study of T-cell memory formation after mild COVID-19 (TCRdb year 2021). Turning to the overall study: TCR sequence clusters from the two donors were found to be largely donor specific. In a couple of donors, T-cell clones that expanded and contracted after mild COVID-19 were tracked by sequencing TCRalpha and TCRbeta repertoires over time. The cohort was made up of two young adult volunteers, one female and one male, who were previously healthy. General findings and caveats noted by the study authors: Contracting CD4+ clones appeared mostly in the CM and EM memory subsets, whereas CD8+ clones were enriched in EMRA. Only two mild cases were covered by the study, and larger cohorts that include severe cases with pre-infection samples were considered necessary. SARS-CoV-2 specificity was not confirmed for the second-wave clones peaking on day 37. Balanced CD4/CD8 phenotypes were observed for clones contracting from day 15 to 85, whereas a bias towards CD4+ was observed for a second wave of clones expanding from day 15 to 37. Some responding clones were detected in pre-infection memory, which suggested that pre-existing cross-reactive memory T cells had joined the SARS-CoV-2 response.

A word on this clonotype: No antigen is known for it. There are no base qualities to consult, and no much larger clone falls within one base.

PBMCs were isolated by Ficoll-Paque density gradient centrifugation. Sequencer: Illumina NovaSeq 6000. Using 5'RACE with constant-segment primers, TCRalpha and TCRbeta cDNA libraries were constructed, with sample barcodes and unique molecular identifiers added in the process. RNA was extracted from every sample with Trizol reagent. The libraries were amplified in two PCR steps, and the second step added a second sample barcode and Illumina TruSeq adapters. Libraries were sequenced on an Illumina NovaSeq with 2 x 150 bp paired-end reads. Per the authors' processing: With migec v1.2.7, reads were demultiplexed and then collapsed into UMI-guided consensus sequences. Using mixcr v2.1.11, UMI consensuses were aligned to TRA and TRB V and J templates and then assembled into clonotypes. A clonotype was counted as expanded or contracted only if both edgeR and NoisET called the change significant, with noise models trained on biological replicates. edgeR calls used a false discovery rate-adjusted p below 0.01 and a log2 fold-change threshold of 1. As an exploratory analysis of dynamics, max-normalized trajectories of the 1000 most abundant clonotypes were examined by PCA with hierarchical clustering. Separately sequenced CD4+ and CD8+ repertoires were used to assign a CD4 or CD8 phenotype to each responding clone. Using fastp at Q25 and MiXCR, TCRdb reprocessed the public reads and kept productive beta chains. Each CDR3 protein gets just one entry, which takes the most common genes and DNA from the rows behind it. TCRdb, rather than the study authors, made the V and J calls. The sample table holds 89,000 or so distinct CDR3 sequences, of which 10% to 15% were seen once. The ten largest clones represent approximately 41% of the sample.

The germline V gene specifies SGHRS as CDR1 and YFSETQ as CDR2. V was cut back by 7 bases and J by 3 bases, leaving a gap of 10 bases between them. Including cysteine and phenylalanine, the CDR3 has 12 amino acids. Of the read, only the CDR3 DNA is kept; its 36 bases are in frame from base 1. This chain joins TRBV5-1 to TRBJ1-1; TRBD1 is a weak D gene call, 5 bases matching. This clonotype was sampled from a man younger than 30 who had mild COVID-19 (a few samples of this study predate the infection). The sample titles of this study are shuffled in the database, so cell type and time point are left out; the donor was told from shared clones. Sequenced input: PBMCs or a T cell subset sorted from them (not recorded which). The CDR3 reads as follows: CASWDGYTEAFF. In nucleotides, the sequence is TGCGCCAGCTGGGACGGATACACTGAAGCTTTCTTT.